These 22 T cell receptor beta chains share one sample of origin, sequenced in a study of PD-L1 blockade in urothelial cancer. Only in-frame clones appear in the TCRdb table, and some are missing; sequencing was by immunoSEQ multiplex PCR. Here the sample spans approximately 26,000 clones, 75% to 90% being singletons. The sequencing used PBMCs, collected around atezolizumab (anti-PD-L1) treatment. The receptors were sampled from a man between 60 and 70 years old with urothelial cancer.

The chain has TRBV29-1 and TRBJ2-1, with 8 bases identical to TRBD2. The V gene end was trimmed by 4 bases and the J gene end by 0 bases; junction bases not matched to a gene: 5. The CDR3 length is 15 residues. The germline gives CDR1 SQVTM, CDR2 ANQGSEA. In DNA form, the CDR3 reads TGCAGCGTTGGATCGGCGGGGGGCTCCTACAATGAGCAGTTCTTC. Its protein is CSVGSAGGSYNEQFF.

This chain joins TRBV2 and TRBJ1-4; D gene uncertain. Germline lookup yields CDR1 SNHLY and CDR2 FYNNEI. The V end was cut by 6 bases, the J end by 6 bases, with 14 bases between. CDR3 size: 14 residues. The CDR3 coding sequence is TGTGCCAGCAGCCCCATCCTCCGAGATGAAAAACTGTTTTTT. This sequence encodes CASSPILRDEKLFF.

The V and J genes are TRBV5-1 and TRBJ1-1, with TRBD1 as a possible D gene (5 bases). This CDR3 region has 14 residues. Deletions cut 1 base from V and 4 bases from J, with 11 bases between. Germline V lookup: CDR1 SGHRS, CDR2 YFSETQ. In DNA form, the CDR3 reads TGCGCCAGCAGCTTGAAAGCAGGGATCACTGAAGCTTTCTTT. Translated: CASSLKAGITEAFF.

V and J are TRBV7-2 and TRBJ2-1, with TRBD2 matching over 15 bases. CDR1 is SGHTA and CDR2 is FQGNSA in the germline V gene. Unmatched junction bases numbered 2, after V lost 1 base and J lost 4 bases. CDR3 size: 17 residues. DNA for the CDR3: TGTGCCAGCAGCTTAGTGGGACTAGCGGGGGGTTACAATGAGCAGTTCTTC. It is translated as CASSLVGLAGGYNEQFF.

This sequence joins TRBV2 and TRBJ1-5; 7 bases are shared with TRBD1. The CDR3 has 14 residues. The germline V gene has CDR1 SNHLY and CDR2 FYNNEI. The J segment lost 4 bases and the V segment lost 7 bases, leaving 7 bases of the junction unmatched. The CDR3 reads CASNLQGMNQPQHF. CDR3 nucleotide sequence: TGTGCCAGCAACTTACAGGGGATGAATCAGCCCCAGCATTTT. Based on the CDR3 plus reference TRBV2 and TRBJ1-5, the full variable domain is EPEVTQTPSHQVTQMGQEVILRCVPISNHLYFYWYRQILGQKVEFLVSFYNNEISEKSEIFDDQFSVERPDGSNFTLKIRSTKLEDSAMYFCASNLQGMNQPQHFGDGTRLSIL.

The chain links TRBV6-1 to TRBJ2-1, with D hard to call. The CDR3 has 15 amino acids. Per the germline V gene, CDR1 is MNHNS and CDR2 is SASEGT. Trimming pared 6 bases from V and 6 bases from J, leaving 18 bases between. CDR3 region: CASSRGSVAPNEQFF. The CDR3 DNA is TGTGCCAGCAGCCGCGGATCTGTAGCCCCCAATGAGCAGTTCTTC.

This chain links TRBV19 with TRBJ1-1, with 7 bases identical to TRBD1. CDR1 is LNHDA and CDR2 is SQIVND in the germline V gene (reference sequence). The trim removed 5 bases at V and 2 bases at J, leaving 2 bases unmatched. The CDR3 has 13 residues. CDR3 sequence: CASSRDRNTEAFF. In DNA, the CDR3 is TGTGCCAGTAGTCGGGACAGAAACACTGAAGCTTTCTTT.

The chain links TRBV19 to TRBJ2-7, with D tentatively TRBD2 (6 bases). The CDR3 covers 15 residues. With 11 bases removed from V and 0 bases from J, the gap between germline ends came to 20 bases. Per the germline V gene, CDR1 is LNHDA and CDR2 is SQIVND (reference sequence). DNA of the CDR3: TGTGCCTCACGCTTAACGGACGGGGGCTCCTACGAGCAGTACTTC. This encodes CASRLTDGGSYEQYF.

This sequence joins TRBV7-9 and TRBJ1-2; no reliable D call. This CDR3 has 13 residues. Trimming left V 5 bases short and J 6 bases short, with 13 bases between. CDR1 SEHNR and CDR2 FQNEAQ come from the germline V gene (reference sequence). The CDR3 sequence is CASSRGEGNGYTF. As DNA, the CDR3 is TGTGCCAGCAGCCGTGGAGAGGGAAATGGCTACACCTTC.

The chain recombines TRBV9 with TRBJ1-3; unclear D gene. Between the trimmed V and J ends, which lost 0 bases and 2 bases, there was a span of 6 bases. Per germline, CDR1 SGDLS and CDR2 YYNGEE. The CDR3 is 14 amino acids. The CDR3 spells CASSVAAAGNTIYF. The CDR3 nucleotides read TGTGCCAGCAGCGTAGCGGCGGCTGGAAACACCATATATTTT.

The chain uses TRBV5-1 and TRBJ2-1; 9 bases align to TRBD2. This CDR3 has 16 amino acids. The J segment lost 8 bases and the V segment lost 0 bases, leaving 9 bases of the junction unmatched. Germline CDR1 is SGHRS and CDR2 is YFSETQ. CDR3 region: CASSLGGGGARDEQFF. In nucleotides, the CDR3 is TGCGCCAGCAGCTTGGGCGGCGGGGGGGCGCGTGATGAGCAGTTCTTC.

This clone has only one observation. The J gene is TRBJ1-5, the V gene TRBV6-6; 12 bases fit TRBD1. Germline lookup yields CDR1 MNHNY and CDR2 SVGAGI (reference sequence). V trimming: 6 bases; J trimming: 6 bases; junction bases outside the gene matches: 6. CDR3 length: 15 residues. CDR3 coding DNA: TGTGCCAGCAGCACCGGGACAGGGGGCGTTCAGCCCCAGCATTTT. The encoded protein is CASSTGTGGVQPQHF.

This clone was counted a single time. The chain joins TRBV19 to TRBJ1-2, with 11 bases aligning to TRBD1. CDR1 is LNHDA and CDR2 is SQIVND in the germline V gene (reference sequence). The junction had 3 bases not matched to a gene; V was cut back by 9 bases and J by 9 bases. The CDR3 has 11 amino acids. The CDR3 sequence: CASRDRGSYTF. DNA of the CDR3: TGTGCCAGCCGGGACAGGGGGAGCTACACCTTC.

The chain has TRBV28 and TRBJ1-2, with D hard to call. The germline V and J ends were trimmed by 5 bases and 6 bases, with 10 bases remaining between them. Germline CDR1 and CDR2: MDHEN and SYDVKM. The CDR3 is made up of 12 amino acids. CDR3 bases: TGTGCCAGCAGTACCCCTACAGATGGCTACACCTTC. This sequence encodes CASSTPTDGYTF.

J is TRBJ1-2 and V is TRBV5-1, with D tentatively TRBD1 (5 bases). Trimming took off 1 base at V and 8 bases at J, with 15 bases between the two ends. CDR3 length equals 14 residues. Germline V lookup: CDR1 SGHRS, CDR2 YFSETQ. This CDR3 reads CASSLLQGIEGYTF. DNA for the CDR3: TGCGCCAGCAGCTTGCTCCAGGGAATTGAGGGCTACACCTTC.

The rearrangement uses TRBV10-3 and TRBJ1-6; TRBD1 aligns across 8 bases. This CDR3 region has 15 residues. Germline V gene lookup returns CDR1 ENHRY and CDR2 SYGVKD. Trimming took 7 bases from V and 5 from J; bases not matched to a gene: 7. CDR3 region: CAIKAPTGDNSPLHF. CDR3 nucleotide sequence: TGTGCCATCAAGGCCCCGACAGGGGATAATTCACCCCTCCACTTT.

The chain combines TRBV29-1 with TRBJ1-5; TRBD1 aligns across 7 bases. The trim removed 6 bases at V and 1 base at J, leaving 6 bases unmatched. The CDR3 totals 14 residues. The germline V gene encodes CDR1 SQVTM and CDR2 ANQGSEA. Here the CDR3 reads CSVRQGGSNQPQHF. The CDR3 coding sequence is TGCAGCGTCCGACAGGGTGGGAGCAATCAGCCCCAGCATTTT.

The chain combines TRBV6-5 with TRBJ1-5; TRBD1 is a possible D gene (5 bases). This CDR3 is built from 15 residues. V shed 6 bases and J shed 0 bases, with 12 bases lying between them. Germline V gene lookup returns CDR1 MNHEY and CDR2 SVGAGI. CDR3 sequence reads: CASSRWGDSNQPQHF. CDR3 coding DNA: TGTGCCAGCAGCCGCTGGGGGGATAGCAATCAGCCCCAGCATTTT.

The chain joins TRBV7-9 to TRBJ2-7; 8 nucleotides align to TRBD2. V was clipped by 1 base and J by 5 bases; unmatched bases: 7. Per germline, CDR1 SEHNR and CDR2 FQNEAQ (reference sequence). This CDR3 contains 15 residues. The CDR3 DNA reads TGTGCCAGCAGCTTAGTACTAGCGGATTCCCACGAGCAGTACTTC. This encodes CASSLVLADSHEQYF. Full variable domain (missing parts from reference TRBV7-9 and TRBJ2-7): DTGVSQNPRHKITKRGQNVTFRCDPISEHNRLYWYRQTLGQGPEFLTYFQNEAQLEKSRLLSDRFSAERPKGSFSTLEIQRTEQGDSAMYLCASSLVLADSHEQYFGPGTRLTVT.

The chain employs TRBV19 and TRBJ1-2; tentative D call: TRBD1 (5 bases). The V gene lost 5 bases and the J gene lost 1 base, with 14 bases spanning the gap. Per germline, CDR1 LNHDA and CDR2 SQIVND (reference sequence). This CDR3 contains 15 residues. DNA for the CDR3: TGTGCCAGTAGTGCCCCCGTTAGGGGTAACTATGGCTACACCTTC. Translation gives CASSAPVRGNYGYTF.

The chain has TRBV7-2 and TRBJ2-2, with D possibly TRBD2 on 5 matching bases. Trimming pared 1 base from V and 4 bases from J, leaving 13 bases between. This CDR3 spans 16 amino acids. The germline V gene encodes CDR1 SGHTA and CDR2 FQGNSA. The CDR3 nucleotides are TGTGCCAGCAGCTTAGTCGCTAGCCGATCCACCGGGGAGCTGTTTTTT. Its translation: CASSLVASRSTGELFF.

The chain has TRBV7-2 and TRBJ2-3, with TRBD1 identical over 7 bases. The trim removed 5 bases at V and 2 bases at J, leaving 10 bases unmatched. The germline V gene has CDR1 SGHTA and CDR2 FQGNSA. The length of the CDR3 is 16 residues. CDR3 sequence: CASSPQDRLNTDTQYF. The CDR3 bases are TGTGCCAGCAGCCCCCAGGACAGGCTAAACACAGATACGCAGTATTTT.